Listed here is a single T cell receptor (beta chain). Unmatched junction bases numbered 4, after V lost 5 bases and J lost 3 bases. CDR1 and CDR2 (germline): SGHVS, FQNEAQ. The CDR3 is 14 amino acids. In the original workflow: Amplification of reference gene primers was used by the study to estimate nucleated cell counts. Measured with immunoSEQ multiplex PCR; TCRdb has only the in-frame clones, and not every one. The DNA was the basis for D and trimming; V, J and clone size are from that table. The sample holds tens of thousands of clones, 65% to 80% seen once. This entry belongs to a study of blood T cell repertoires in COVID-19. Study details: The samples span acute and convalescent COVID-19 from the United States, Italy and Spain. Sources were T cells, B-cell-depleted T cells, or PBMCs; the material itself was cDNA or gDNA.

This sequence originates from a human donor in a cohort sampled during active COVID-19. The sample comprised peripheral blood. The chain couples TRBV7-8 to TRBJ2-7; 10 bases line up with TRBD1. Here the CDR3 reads CASSHGTGVYEQYF. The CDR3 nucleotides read TGTGCCAGCAGCCACGGGACAGGGGTCTACGAGCAGTACTTC.